This T cell receptor beta chain was sequenced in a study of CD8+CD57+ T cells in acquired aplastic anemia. As regards this clonotype: A clone one base away is much larger, so this may be a read error. Here the CDR3 omits its conserved ending phenylalanine or tryptophan, so a read error is the likely source.

Investigators profiled TCR beta VDJ and CDR3 from genomic DNA template. One entry per CDR3 protein, called by TCRdb with MiXCR from the reads. The data contain under 200,000 distinct CDR3 sequences, around 40% of them singletons. The germline V gene encodes CDR1 LNHDA and CDR2 SQIVND (reference sequence). Trimming shortened V by 2 bases and J by 0 bases, and 17 bases separated the two germline ends. This CDR3 is built from 18 residues. V and J are TRBV19 and TRBJ1-5, with TRBD1 as a possible D gene (5 bases). The sequencing input was sorted CD4+, CD8+, or CD8+CD57+ T cells (not recorded which) from PBMCs. This sequence originates from a human donor in good health. Written as DNA, the CDR3 is TGTGCCAGTAGTATATCAACTTGGAGTGGGGGTAGCAATCAGCCCCAGCATCTT. Protein: CASSISTWSGGSNQPQHL.